This T cell receptor beta chain was sequenced in a study of blood T cell repertoires in COVID-19. Looking at the study overall: Acute and convalescent COVID-19 specimens originated in the United States, Italy and Spain.

How the authors handled the data: The assay estimated nucleated cells by amplifying reference gene primers. TCRdb's copy holds only in-frame clones and misses some; the assay was immunoSEQ multiplex PCR. D and trimming were read from the DNA, whereas the V and J calls and clone size are those reported in that table. The sample contains around 280,000 clones, about 90% of which appear only once. Germline loops: CDR1 SGHNT, CDR2 YYREEE (reference sequence). Germline trimming cut 2 bases from V and 0 bases from J; bases unmatched to any gene: 1. The CDR3 consists of 14 residues. The chain joins TRBV5-4 to TRBJ2-7; 8 bases are shared with TRBD2. The receptor was derived from a woman under 40 with COVID-19, enrolled during active disease. Material for sequencing was peripheral blood. CDR3 sequence: CASSFAGGSYEQYF. CDR3 coding DNA: TGTGCCAGCAGCTTCGCGGGGGGCTCCTACGAGCAGTACTTC.